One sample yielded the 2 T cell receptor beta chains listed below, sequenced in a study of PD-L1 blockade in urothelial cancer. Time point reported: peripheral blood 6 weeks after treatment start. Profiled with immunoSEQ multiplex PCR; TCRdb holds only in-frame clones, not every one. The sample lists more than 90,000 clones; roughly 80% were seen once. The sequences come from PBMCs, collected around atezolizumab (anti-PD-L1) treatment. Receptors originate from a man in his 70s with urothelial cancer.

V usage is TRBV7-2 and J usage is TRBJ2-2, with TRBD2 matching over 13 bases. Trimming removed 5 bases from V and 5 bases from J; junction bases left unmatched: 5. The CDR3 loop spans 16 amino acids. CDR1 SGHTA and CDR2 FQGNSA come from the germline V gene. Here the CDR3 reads CASSAPGLAGTGELFF. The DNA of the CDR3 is TGTGCCAGCAGCGCGCCGGGACTAGCGGGGACCGGGGAGCTGTTTTTT.

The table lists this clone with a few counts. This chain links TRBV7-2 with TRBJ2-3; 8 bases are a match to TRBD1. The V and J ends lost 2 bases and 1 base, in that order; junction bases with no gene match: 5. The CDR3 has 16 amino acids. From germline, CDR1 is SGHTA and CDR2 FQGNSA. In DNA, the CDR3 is TGTGCCAGCAGCTTAACCAAGACAGGGGGCACAGATACGCAGTATTTT. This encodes CASSLTKTGGTDTQYF.